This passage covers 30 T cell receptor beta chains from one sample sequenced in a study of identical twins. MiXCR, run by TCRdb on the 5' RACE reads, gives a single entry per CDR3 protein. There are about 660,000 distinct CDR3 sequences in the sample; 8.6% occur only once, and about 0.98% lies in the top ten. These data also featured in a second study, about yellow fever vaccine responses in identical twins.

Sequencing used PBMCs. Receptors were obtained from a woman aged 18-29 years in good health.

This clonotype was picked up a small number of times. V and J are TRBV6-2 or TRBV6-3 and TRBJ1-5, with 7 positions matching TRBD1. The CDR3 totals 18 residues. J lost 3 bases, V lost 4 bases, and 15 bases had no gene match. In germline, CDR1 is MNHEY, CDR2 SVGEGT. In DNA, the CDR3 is TGTGCCAGCAGTTGGTGGAAGACAGGGCCGGGTTACAATCAGCCCCAGCATTTT. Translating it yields CASSWWKTGPGYNQPQHF.

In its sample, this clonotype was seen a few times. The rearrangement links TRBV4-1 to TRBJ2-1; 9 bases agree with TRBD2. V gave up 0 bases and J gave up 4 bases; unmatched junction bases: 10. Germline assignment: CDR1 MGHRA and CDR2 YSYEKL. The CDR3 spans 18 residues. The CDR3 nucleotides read TGCGCCAGCAGCCAAGATTCCCTAGCGGGGACCGAATACAATGAGCAGTTCTTC. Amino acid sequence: CASSQDSLAGTEYNEQFF.

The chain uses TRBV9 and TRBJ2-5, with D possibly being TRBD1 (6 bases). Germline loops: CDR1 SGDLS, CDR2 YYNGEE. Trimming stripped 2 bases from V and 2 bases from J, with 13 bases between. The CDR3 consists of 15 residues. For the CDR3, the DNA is TGTGCCAGCAGCGTCGACGGGCAGGGGCAAGAGACCCAGTACTTC. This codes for CASSVDGQGQETQYF.

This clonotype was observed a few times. CDR3: CASSTNYRTGLNLAKNIQYF. CDR3 DNA: TGTGCCAGCAGCACAAACTACCGGACAGGGCTGAACCTAGCCAAAAACATTCAGTACTTC. V and J are TRBV21-1 and TRBJ2-4; the D call of TRBD1 is as the table states it, not checked on the DNA. TRBV21-1 counts as a pseudogene. This CDR3 has 20 amino acids.

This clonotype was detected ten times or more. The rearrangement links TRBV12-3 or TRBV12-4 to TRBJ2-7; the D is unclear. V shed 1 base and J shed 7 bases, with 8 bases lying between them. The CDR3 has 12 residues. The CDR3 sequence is CASSLGPREQYF. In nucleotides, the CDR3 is TGTGCCAGCAGTTTAGGTCCGCGAGAGCAGTACTTC.

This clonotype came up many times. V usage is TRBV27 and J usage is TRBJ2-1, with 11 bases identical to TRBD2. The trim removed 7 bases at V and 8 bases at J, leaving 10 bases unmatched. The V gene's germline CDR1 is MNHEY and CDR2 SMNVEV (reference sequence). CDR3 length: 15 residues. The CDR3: CASTQLAGVSYEQFF. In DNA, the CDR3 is TGTGCCAGCACCCAACTAGCGGGAGTAAGTTATGAGCAGTTCTTC.

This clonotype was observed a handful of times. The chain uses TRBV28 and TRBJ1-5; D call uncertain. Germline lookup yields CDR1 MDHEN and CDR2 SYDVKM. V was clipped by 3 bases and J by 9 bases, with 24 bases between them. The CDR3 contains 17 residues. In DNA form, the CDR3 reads TGTGCCAGCAGTTTCGACCAGGAAACCCCTATCGCATCGCCCCAGCATTTT. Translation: CASSFDQETPIASPQHF.

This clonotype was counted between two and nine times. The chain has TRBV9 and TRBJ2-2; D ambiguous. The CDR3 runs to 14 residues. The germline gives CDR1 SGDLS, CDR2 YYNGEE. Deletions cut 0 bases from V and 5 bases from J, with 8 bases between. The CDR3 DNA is TGTGCCAGCAGCGTAGACGAGAGAACCGGGGAGCTGTTTTTT. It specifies CASSVDERTGELFF.

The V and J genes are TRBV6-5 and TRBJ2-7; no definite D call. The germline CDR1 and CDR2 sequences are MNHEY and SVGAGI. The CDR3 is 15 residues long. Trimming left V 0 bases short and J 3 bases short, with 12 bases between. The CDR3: CASSYSSGVSYEQYF. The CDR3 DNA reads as TGTGCCAGCAGTTACTCGAGTGGGGTCAGCTACGAGCAGTACTTC.

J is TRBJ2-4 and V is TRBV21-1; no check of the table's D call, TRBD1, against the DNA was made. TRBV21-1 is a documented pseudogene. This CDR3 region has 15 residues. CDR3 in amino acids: CATQRGARTKNIQYF. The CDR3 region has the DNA TGTGCCACCCAAAGGGGGGCGCGTACCAAAAACATTCAGTACTTC.

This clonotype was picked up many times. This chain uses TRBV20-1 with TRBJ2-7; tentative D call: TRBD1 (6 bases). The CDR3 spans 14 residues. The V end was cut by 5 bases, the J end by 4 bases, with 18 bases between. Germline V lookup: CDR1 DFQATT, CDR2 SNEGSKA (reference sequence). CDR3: CSAFGQQISYEQYF. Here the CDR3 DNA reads TGCAGTGCTTTCGGACAGCAGATATCTTACGAGCAGTACTTC.

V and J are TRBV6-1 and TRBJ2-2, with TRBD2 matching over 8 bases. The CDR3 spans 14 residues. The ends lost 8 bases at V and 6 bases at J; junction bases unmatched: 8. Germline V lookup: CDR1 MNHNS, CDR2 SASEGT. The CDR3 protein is CASQRGPVPGELFF. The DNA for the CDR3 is TGTGCCAGCCAGCGGGGGCCGGTGCCCGGGGAGCTGTTTTTT.

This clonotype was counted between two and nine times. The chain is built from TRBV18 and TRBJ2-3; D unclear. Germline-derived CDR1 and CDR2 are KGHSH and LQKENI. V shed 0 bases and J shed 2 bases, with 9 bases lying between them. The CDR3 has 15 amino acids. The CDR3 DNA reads TGTGCCAGCTCACCACCCCAACCGACCACAGATACGCAGTATTTT. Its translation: CASSPPQPTTDTQYF. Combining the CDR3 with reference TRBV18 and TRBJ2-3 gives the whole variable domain NAGVMQNPRHLVRRRGQEARLRCSPMKGHSHVYWYRQLPEEGLKFMVYLQKENIIDESGMPKERFSAEFPKEGPSILRIQQVVRGDSAAYFCASSPPQPTTDTQYFGPGTRLTVL.

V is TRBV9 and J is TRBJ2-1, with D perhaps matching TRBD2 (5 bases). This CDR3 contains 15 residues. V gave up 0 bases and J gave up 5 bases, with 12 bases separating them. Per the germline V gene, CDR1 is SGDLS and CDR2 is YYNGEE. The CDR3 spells CASSVGISDNNEQFF. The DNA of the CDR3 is TGTGCCAGCAGCGTAGGAATTAGCGATAACAATGAGCAGTTCTTC.

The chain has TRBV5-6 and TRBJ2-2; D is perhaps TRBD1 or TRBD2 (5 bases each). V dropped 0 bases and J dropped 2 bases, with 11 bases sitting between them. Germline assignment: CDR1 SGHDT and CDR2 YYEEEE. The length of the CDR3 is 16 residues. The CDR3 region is CASSLGGRINTGELFF. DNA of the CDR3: TGTGCCAGCAGCTTGGGGGGACGGATCAACACCGGGGAGCTGTTTTTT.

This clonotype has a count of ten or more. The DNA for the CDR3 is TGCGCCAGCAGCCAAGATCAGGGAGCGGCATCCTACAATGAGCAGTTCTTC. Its translation: CASSQDQGAASYNEQFF. The V gene is TRBV4-3, the J gene TRBJ2-1; D is possibly TRBD1 or TRBD2 (5 bases each). Deletions cut 0 bases from V and 1 base from J, with 13 bases between. There are 17 residues in the CDR3. CDR1 and CDR2 from the germline V gene are LGHNA and YSLEER.

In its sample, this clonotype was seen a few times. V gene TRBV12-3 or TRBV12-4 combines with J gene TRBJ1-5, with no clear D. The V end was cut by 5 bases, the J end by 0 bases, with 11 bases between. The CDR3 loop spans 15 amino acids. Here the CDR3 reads CASSRGLVSNQPQHF. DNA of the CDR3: TGTGCCAGCAGTCGTGGACTTGTTAGCAATCAGCCCCAGCATTTT.

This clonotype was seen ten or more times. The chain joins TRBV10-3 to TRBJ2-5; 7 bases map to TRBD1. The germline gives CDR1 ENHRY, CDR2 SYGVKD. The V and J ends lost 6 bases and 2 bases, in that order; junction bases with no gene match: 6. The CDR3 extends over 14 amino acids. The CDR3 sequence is CAIRETGEQETQYF. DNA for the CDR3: TGTGCCATCAGGGAAACAGGGGAACAAGAGACCCAGTACTTC.

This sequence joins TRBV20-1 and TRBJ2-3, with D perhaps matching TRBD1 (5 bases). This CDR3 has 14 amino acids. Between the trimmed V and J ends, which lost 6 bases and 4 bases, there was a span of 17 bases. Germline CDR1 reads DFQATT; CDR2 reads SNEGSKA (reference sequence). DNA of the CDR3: TGCAGTGCCCAGGATGGCAGGGCTCCAGATACGCAGTATTTT. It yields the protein CSAQDGRAPDTQYF.

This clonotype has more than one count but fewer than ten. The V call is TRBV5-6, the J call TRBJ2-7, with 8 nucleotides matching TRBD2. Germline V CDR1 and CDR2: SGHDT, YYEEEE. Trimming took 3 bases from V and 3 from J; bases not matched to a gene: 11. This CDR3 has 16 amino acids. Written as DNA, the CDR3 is TGTGCCAGCAGCTACATCCGGACTAGCTCTGTCTACGAGCAGTACTTC. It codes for CASSYIRTSSVYEQYF.

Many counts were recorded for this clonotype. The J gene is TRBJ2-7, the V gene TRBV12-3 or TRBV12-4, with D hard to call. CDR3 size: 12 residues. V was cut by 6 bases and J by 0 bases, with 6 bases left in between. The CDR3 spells CASSQSSYEQYF. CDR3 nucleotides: TGTGCCAGCAGCCAGAGCTCCTACGAGCAGTACTTC.

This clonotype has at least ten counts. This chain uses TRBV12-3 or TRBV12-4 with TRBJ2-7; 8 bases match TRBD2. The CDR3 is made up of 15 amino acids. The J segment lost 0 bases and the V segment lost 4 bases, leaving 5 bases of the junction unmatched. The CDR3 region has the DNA TGTGCCAGCAGTTCCCCCGGGACTAGCTCCTACGAGCAGTACTTC. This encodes CASSSPGTSSYEQYF.

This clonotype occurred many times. This chain's CDR3 is CASRGSVNTGELFF. In DNA, the CDR3 is TGCGCCAGCAGGGGGTCGGTTAACACCGGGGAGCTGTTTTTT. This chain joins TRBV4-1 and TRBJ2-2, with D unclear. Looked up from germline, CDR1 is MGHRA and CDR2 is YSYEKL. V was clipped by 6 bases and J by 2 bases, with 10 bases between them. The CDR3 loop spans 14 amino acids.

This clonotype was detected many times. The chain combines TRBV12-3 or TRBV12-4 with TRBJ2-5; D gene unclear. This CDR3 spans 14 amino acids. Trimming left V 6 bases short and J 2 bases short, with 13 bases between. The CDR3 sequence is CASSRQITQETQYF. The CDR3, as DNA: TGTGCCAGCAGCCGCCAAATTACTCAAGAGACCCAGTACTTC.

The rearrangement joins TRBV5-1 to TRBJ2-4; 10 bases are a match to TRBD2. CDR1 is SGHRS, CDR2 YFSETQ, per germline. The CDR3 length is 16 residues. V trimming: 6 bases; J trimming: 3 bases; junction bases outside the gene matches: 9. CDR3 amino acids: CASTDPGTSDKNIQYF. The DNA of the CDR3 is TGCGCCAGCACCGATCCCGGGACTAGCGACAAAAACATTCAGTACTTC. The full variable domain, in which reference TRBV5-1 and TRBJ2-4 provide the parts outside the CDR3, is KAGVTQTPRYLIKTRGQQVTLSCSPISGHRSVSWYQQTPGQGLQFLFEYFSETQRNKGNFPGRFSGRQFSNSRSEMNVSTLELGDSALYLCASTDPGTSDKNIQYFGAGTRLSVL.

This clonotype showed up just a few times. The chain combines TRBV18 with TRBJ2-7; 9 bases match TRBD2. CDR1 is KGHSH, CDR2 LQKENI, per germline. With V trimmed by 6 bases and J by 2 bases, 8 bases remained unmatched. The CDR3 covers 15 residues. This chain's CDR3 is CASSPNAGGPYEQYF. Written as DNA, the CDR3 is TGTGCCAGCTCGCCCAACGCGGGGGGGCCCTACGAGCAGTACTTC.

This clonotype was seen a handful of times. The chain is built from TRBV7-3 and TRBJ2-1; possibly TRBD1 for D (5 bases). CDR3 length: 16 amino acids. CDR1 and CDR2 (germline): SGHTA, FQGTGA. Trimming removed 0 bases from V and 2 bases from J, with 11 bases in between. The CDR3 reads CASSLTQGVAYNEQFF. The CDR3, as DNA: TGTGCCAGCAGCTTAACCCAGGGTGTTGCCTACAATGAGCAGTTCTTC.

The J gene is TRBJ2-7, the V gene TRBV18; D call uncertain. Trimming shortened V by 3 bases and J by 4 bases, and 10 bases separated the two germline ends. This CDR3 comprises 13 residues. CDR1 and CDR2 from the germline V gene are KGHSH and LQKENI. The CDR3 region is CASSPLPEYEQYF. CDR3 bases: TGTGCCAGCTCACCCTTGCCGGAATACGAGCAGTACTTC.

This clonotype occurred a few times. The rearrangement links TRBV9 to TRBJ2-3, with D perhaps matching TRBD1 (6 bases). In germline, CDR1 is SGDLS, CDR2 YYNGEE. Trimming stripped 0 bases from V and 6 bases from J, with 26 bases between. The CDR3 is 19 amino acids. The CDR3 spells CASSVVGGRFSENTDTQYF. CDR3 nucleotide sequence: TGTGCCAGCAGCGTAGTAGGGGGTCGTTTTTCGGAAAATACGGATACGCAGTATTTT.

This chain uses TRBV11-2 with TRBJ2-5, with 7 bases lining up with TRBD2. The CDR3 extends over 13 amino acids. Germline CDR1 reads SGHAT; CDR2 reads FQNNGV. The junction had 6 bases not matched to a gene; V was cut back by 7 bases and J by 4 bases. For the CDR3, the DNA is TGTGCCAGCACCATATCGGGGGGAGAGACCCAGTACTTC. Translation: CASTISGGETQYF. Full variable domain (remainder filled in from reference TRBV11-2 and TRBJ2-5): EAGVAQSPRYKIIEKRQSVAFWCNPISGHATLYWYQQILGQGPKLLIQFQNNGVVDDSQLPKDRFSAERLKGVDSTLKIQPAKLEDSAVYLCASTISGGETQYFGPGTRLLVL.